The table lists the clone carrying this TCR beta chain with a few counts. Antigen: not known. CDR1 is MDHEN and CDR2 is SYDVKM in the germline V gene. This CDR3 contains 15 residues. With V trimmed by 5 bases and J by 7 bases, 7 bases remained unmatched. Primers used in a second PCR of roughly 6 to 11 cycles were a sample-barcoded 5' primer and a J-beta primer mix. MiXCR was run by TCRdb on the 5' RACE reads, yielding one entry per CDR3 protein. The sample yields about 640,000 distinct CDR3 sequences, 45% to 65% seen once. This sample is part of a study of blood T cells in healthy people across ages. Study-level results: With naive T cell percentage, TCR beta diversity showed a strong correlation.

The rearrangement uses TRBV28 and TRBJ1-4, with 10 nucleotides matching TRBD1. What was sequenced was blood. This sequence originates from a man between 60 and 75 years old in good health. CDR3 loop: CASSQTGGPLEKLFF. The CDR3 DNA sequence: TGTGCCAGCAGTCAGACAGGGGGCCCGCTTGAAAAACTGTTTTTT.